Below are 9 T cell receptor beta chains sequenced from a single sample in a study of T cells in localized non-small cell lung cancer. Sequencing was performed with immunoSEQ multiplex PCR; in TCRdb, only in-frame clones are kept and a portion is missing. The sample shows 55,000 or so clones, roughly 80% of them seen only once. Sequences were derived from PBMCs, sampled before any cancer treatment. These receptors originate from a woman aged 40-75 years with stage II lung adenocarcinoma.

The chain combines TRBV7-9 with TRBJ2-1, with 8 positions matching TRBD1. J gave up 10 bases and V 3 bases, and 5 bases lay outside the gene matches. Germline values: CDR1 SEHNR, CDR2 FQNEAQ (reference sequence). This CDR3 comprises 13 residues. The CDR3 sequence: CASSLTGVGEQFF. CDR3 DNA sequence: TGTGCCAGCAGCTTGACAGGGGTTGGAGAGCAGTTCTTC.

V gene TRBV5-1 combines with J gene TRBJ2-2; D is perhaps TRBD2 (6 bases). V gave up 0 bases and J gave up 6 bases, with 12 bases separating them. This CDR3 is 15 amino acids long. Germline CDR1 SGHRS, CDR2 YFSETQ. The CDR3 DNA sequence: TGCGCCAGCAGCTTGGGCGGGGTTTCATCCGGGGAGCTGTTTTTT. Its protein is CASSLGGVSSGELFF. Variable domain in full (rest from reference TRBV5-1 and TRBJ2-2): KAGVTQTPRYLIKTRGQQVTLSCSPISGHRSVSWYQQTPGQGLQFLFEYFSETQRNKGNFPGRFSGRQFSNSRSEMNVSTLELGDSALYLCASSLGGVSSGELFFGEGSRLTVL.

This clone counts as medium-sized. The chain links TRBV30 to TRBJ1-1, with unresolved D. V lost 0 bases to trimming and J lost 4 bases, with 15 bases between them. The CDR3 runs 15 residues. Germline CDR1 GTSNPN, CDR2 SVGIG (reference sequence). The CDR3 here is CAWSVRGATGTEAFF. In nucleotides, the CDR3 is TGTGCCTGGAGTGTACGTGGTGCTACTGGCACTGAAGCTTTCTTT.

This sequence joins TRBV27 and TRBJ1-6; tentative D call: TRBD1 (6 bases). V dropped 3 bases and J dropped 0 bases, with 9 bases sitting between them. CDR1 is MNHEY, CDR2 SMNVEV, per germline (reference sequence). The CDR3 is 16 amino acids. The CDR3 DNA sequence: TGTGCCAGCAGTTTGAGCAGGGGCTCCTATAATTCACCCCTCCACTTT. It yields the protein CASSLSRGSYNSPLHF.

By its share, this clone is large. V usage is TRBV6-4 and J usage is TRBJ2-3; 10 bases are a match to TRBD2. The CDR3 length is 16 residues. Germline V gene sequence: CDR1 MRHNA, CDR2 SNTAGT. Germline trimming cut 3 bases from V and 2 bases from J; bases unmatched to any gene: 5. In nucleotides, the CDR3 is TGTGCCAGCAGTGAACTAGCGGGGTCTTCCACAGATACGCAGTATTTT. Translated, it gives CASSELAGSSTDTQYF.

The V call is TRBV6-4, the J call TRBJ1-1; TRBD1 is a possible D gene (6 bases). V lost 4 bases to trimming and J lost 5 bases, with 11 bases between them. Per germline, CDR1 MRHNA and CDR2 SNTAGT. The CDR3 spans 13 residues. The CDR3 loop reads CASSAQGGTEAFF. CDR3 nucleotide sequence: TGTGCCAGCAGTGCACAGGGCGGGACTGAAGCTTTCTTT.

The chain recombines TRBV9 with TRBJ2-3, with D unclear. This CDR3 spans 15 amino acids. Looked up from germline, CDR1 is SGDLS and CDR2 is YYNGEE. V lost 0 bases to trimming and J lost 2 bases, with 10 bases between them. This CDR3 reads CASSVEDTSTDTQYF. Written as DNA, the CDR3 is TGTGCCAGCAGCGTAGAAGACACCTCCACAGATACGCAGTATTTT.

The J gene is TRBJ2-3, the V gene TRBV28; no clear D. The ends were cut back, 6 bases at V and 2 bases at J, with 12 bases in the middle. Germline CDR1 MDHEN, CDR2 SYDVKM. This CDR3 region has 14 residues. CDR3: CASSFNGNTDTQYF. CDR3 nucleotide sequence: TGTGCCAGCAGCTTCAATGGTAACACAGATACGCAGTATTTT.

The V and J genes are TRBV28 and TRBJ1-1, with D perhaps TRBD1 (5 bases). The CDR3 sequence is 15 residues long. Germline CDR1 MDHEN, CDR2 SYDVKM. Trimming took 5 bases from V and 0 from J, leaving 13 bases between them. The DNA of the CDR3 is TGTGCCAGCAGTGGAGCACGAGGGGTGAACACTGAAGCTTTCTTT. Amino acids: CASSGARGVNTEAFF.